Listed here are 27 T cell receptor beta chains from one sample, sequenced in a study of blood T cells in healthy people across ages. Using a J-beta primer mix together with a sample-barcoded 5' primer, a second PCR was run for about 6 to 11 cycles. TCRdb re-called the 5' RACE reads through MiXCR, storing one row per CDR3 protein. The sample includes about 1,800,000 distinct CDR3 sequences, 28% seen only once; the top ten take less than 9.5%. Sample: blood. All receptors come from a woman between 25 and 40 years old in good health.

This clonotype was seen only a few times. The CDR3, as DNA: TGTGCCAGCAGTTCAGGGATAGGAGGTGGCTACACCTTC. This codes for CASSSGIGGGYTF. The chain links TRBV6-5 to TRBJ1-2; maybe TRBD1 (5 bases). The CDR3 is made up of 13 amino acids. V lost 4 bases and J 7 bases, leaving 13 bases between the germline ends. Germline CDR1 is MNHEY and CDR2 is SVGAGI.

This clonotype appeared once. The chain uses TRBV4-3 and TRBJ2-3, with 7 positions matching TRBD2. After removal of 2 bases from V and 10 bases from J, the junction contained 6 bases not matched to a gene. The CDR3 has 13 amino acids. Per the germline V gene, CDR1 is LGHNA and CDR2 is YSLEER. The DNA of the CDR3 is TGCGCCAGCAGCCAATCTAGCGGAATGGCGCAGTATTTT. The encoded protein is CASSQSSGMAQYF.

The rearrangement uses TRBV28 and TRBJ2-4; D not certain. The length of the CDR3 is 10 residues. V lost 7 bases to trimming and J lost 13 bases, with 11 bases between them. The germline V gene encodes CDR1 MDHEN and CDR2 SYDVKM. This CDR3 reads CASTKLPQYF. CDR3 nucleotides: TGTGCCAGCACTAAACTACCCCAGTACTTC. Complete variable domain (other parts from reference TRBV28 and TRBJ2-4): DVKVTQSSRYLVKRTGEKVFLECVQDMDHENMFWYRQDPGLGLRLIYFSYDVKMKEKGDIPEGYSVSREKKERFSLILESASTNQTSMYLCASTKLPQYFGAGTRLSVL.

V gene TRBV7-2 combines with J gene TRBJ1-1; TRBD1 agrees at 7 bases. The J segment lost 4 bases and the V segment lost 1 base, leaving 9 bases of the junction unmatched. Germline values: CDR1 SGHTA, CDR2 FQGNSA. There are 16 residues in the CDR3. CDR3 in amino acids: CASSLGGEGAITEAFF. CDR3 coding DNA: TGTGCCAGCAGCTTAGGAGGGGAGGGGGCTATCACTGAAGCTTTCTTT.

The V call is TRBV12-5, the J call TRBJ1-5, with D uncertain. Germline V gene sequence: CDR1 LGHNT, CDR2 FRNRAP. The CDR3 contains 14 residues. The V end was cut by 2 bases, the J end by 5 bases, with 10 bases between. CDR3 bases: TGTGCTAGTGGTTTGTTGGCAGGCTATCAGCCCCAGCATTTT. It is translated as CASGLLAGYQPQHF.

The rearrangement uses TRBV11-2 and TRBJ2-5; D not resolved. The CDR3 spans 14 residues. CDR1 and CDR2 (germline): SGHAT, FQNNGV. Between the trimmed V and J ends, which lost 0 bases and 5 bases, there was a span of 10 bases. The CDR3 DNA sequence: TGTGCCAGCAGCTTAGATCTGCGTACGGAGACCCAGTACTTC. Translated: CASSLDLRTETQYF.

This clonotype was counted between two and nine times. A much larger clone lies one base from this, so it may be a read error. In DNA, the CDR3 is TGTTCCAGCAGTTTATTCGATGAGCAGTTCTTC. It specifies CSSSLFDEQFF. The V call is TRBV12-3 or TRBV12-4, the J call TRBJ2-1; D ambiguous. This CDR3 region has 11 residues.

Only one count was recorded for this clonotype. The chain recombines TRBV4-1 with TRBJ2-2; 11 nucleotides line up with TRBD2. The CDR3 is 17 amino acids. V shed 0 bases, J shed 7 bases, and the junction held 7 bases outside the gene matches. CDR1 and CDR2 from the germline V gene are MGHRA and YSYEKL. CDR3 sequence (DNA): TGCGCCAGCAGCCAAGATGTGGGGACTAGCGGTAGCGGGGAGCTGTTTTTT. Translated, it gives CASSQDVGTSGSGELFF.

This clonotype was found a few times. The chain recombines TRBV20-1 with TRBJ2-1; 9 bases are a match to TRBD2. V shed 0 bases and J 5 bases; nucleotides not matched to a gene: 5. This CDR3 spans 15 amino acids. Germline V gene data show CDR1 as DFQATT and CDR2 as SNEGSKA (reference sequence). As DNA, the CDR3 is TGCAGTGCTAGAGATCTGGCGGGAGGGCACAATGAGCAGTTCTTC. Protein sequence: CSARDLAGGHNEQFF.

V gene TRBV20-1 combines with J gene TRBJ2-7; 12 nucleotides align to TRBD2. Germline V gene sequence: CDR1 DFQATT, CDR2 SNEGSKA (reference sequence). The CDR3 extends over 14 amino acids. V lost 6 bases to trimming and J lost 2 bases; unmatched junction nucleotides: 5. DNA for the CDR3: TGCAGTGCGCCACTAGCGGGAGGAACCTACGAGCAGTACTTC. It is translated as CSAPLAGGTYEQYF.

This chain uses TRBV6-1 with TRBJ2-5; D gene unclear. CDR1 and CDR2 from the germline V gene are MNHNS and SASEGT. The ends were cut back, 1 base at V and 7 bases at J, with 7 bases in the middle. This CDR3 comprises 12 residues. CDR3 bases: TGTGCCAGCAGTGAAGTCGTCGGGACCCAGTACTTC. It specifies CASSEVVGTQYF.

As DNA, the CDR3 is TGCGCCAGCAGACTGGAGCGGGGGAAAACTCGGGGTGGCTACACCTTC. It specifies CASRLERGKTRGGYTF. The chain links TRBV5-1 to TRBJ1-2; a weak D match, TRBD1 (5 bases). CDR1 and CDR2 from the germline V gene are SGHRS and YFSETQ. Trimming took off 5 bases at V and 7 bases at J, with 24 bases between the two ends. CDR3 size: 16 residues. Complete variable domain (other parts from reference TRBV5-1 and TRBJ1-2): KAGVTQTPRYLIKTRGQQVTLSCSPISGHRSVSWYQQTPGQGLQFLFEYFSETQRNKGNFPGRFSGRQFSNSRSEMNVSTLELGDSALYLCASRLERGKTRGGYTFGSGTRLTVV.

The rearrangement joins TRBV5-8 to TRBJ1-1; D remains unclear. The CDR3 runs 15 residues. CDR1 SGHTS and CDR2 YDEGEE come from the germline V gene. Trimming cost V 0 bases and J 3 bases, with 12 bases left between them. DNA for the CDR3: TGTGCCAGCAGCTTGGTCCCCCCGAGGGACACTGAAGCTTTCTTT. Encoded protein: CASSLVPPRDTEAFF.

The CDR3 region is CASITSPSTDTQYF. CDR3 nucleotide sequence: TGTGCCAGCATAACAAGCCCAAGCACAGATACGCAGTATTTT. V and J are TRBV6-6 and TRBJ2-3; D unresolved. The ends were cut back, 7 bases at V and 0 bases at J, with 11 bases in the middle. The V gene's germline CDR1 is MNHNY and CDR2 SVGAGI (reference sequence). CDR3 length equals 14 residues.

This clonotype occurred a few times. The CDR3 DNA is TGTGCCAGCACCCCCGTTGGGGGCTACACCTTC. Amino acid sequence: CASTPVGGYTF. V gene TRBV12-3 or TRBV12-4 combines with J gene TRBJ1-2; D unresolved. Trimming took 7 bases from V and 8 from J, leaving 11 bases between them. The CDR3 sequence is 11 residues long.

This clonotype was counted once. The gene calls are TRBV7-9 and TRBJ2-3, with 9 bases matching TRBD1. Looked up from germline, CDR1 is SEHNR and CDR2 is FQNEAQ (reference sequence). Losses at the gene ends were 8 bases for V and 5 bases for J; bases not matched to a gene: 20. The CDR3 has 18 amino acids. This CDR3 is CASCRSGQGIQVGDTQYF. The CDR3 coding sequence is TGTGCCAGCTGCCGGTCGGGACAGGGTATCCAAGTGGGAGATACGCAGTATTTT. Variable domain in full (rest from reference TRBV7-9 and TRBJ2-3): DTGVSQNPRHKITKRGQNVTFRCDPISEHNRLYWYRQTLGQGPEFLTYFQNEAQLEKSRLLSDRFSAERPKGSFSTLEIQRTEQGDSAMYLCASCRSGQGIQVGDTQYFGPGTRLTVL.

This clonotype has just a few counts. This CDR3 is CASSGMDNSPLHF. For the CDR3, the DNA is TGTGCCAGCTCGGGGATGGATAATTCACCCCTCCACTTT. The J gene is TRBJ1-6, the V gene TRBV10-3; D unresolved. The length of the CDR3 is 13 residues. Germline lookup yields CDR1 ENHRY and CDR2 SYGVKD. V lost 10 bases, J lost 5 bases, and 12 bases lay in between.

This clonotype has only a few counts. The chain joins TRBV12-3 or TRBV12-4 to TRBJ2-3; D gene ambiguous. This CDR3 spans 11 amino acids. Trimming stripped 6 bases from V and 7 bases from J, with 8 bases between. The CDR3 spells CASSPKHTQYF. In DNA form, the CDR3 reads TGTGCCAGCAGCCCCAAGCATACGCAGTATTTT.

This clonotype was seen repeatedly, ten times or more. This chain uses TRBV15 with TRBJ2-7; D is perhaps TRBD2 (5 bases). The germline gives CDR1 LNHNV, CDR2 YYDKDF (reference sequence). Trimming shortened V by 4 bases and J by 7 bases, and 11 bases separated the two germline ends. The CDR3 extends over 12 amino acids. In DNA form, the CDR3 reads TGTGCCACCAGCAACACCCCGGGGGAGCAGTACTTC. It yields the protein CATSNTPGEQYF.

This clonotype has only a few counts. The chain recombines TRBV12-3 or TRBV12-4 with TRBJ2-5, with 9 nucleotides matching TRBD2. The J call is doubtful: the DNA matches TRBJ2-7 better. CDR3 length: 15 residues. This CDR3 is CASSLEGGRGSEQYF. CDR3 in DNA: TGTGCCAGCAGTTTAGAGGGCGGGAGGGGGAGCGAGCAGTACTTC.

The chain employs TRBV3-1 and TRBJ1-6; D unclear. The germline gives CDR1 LGHDT, CDR2 YNNKEL (reference sequence). This CDR3 contains 15 residues. Trimming left V 7 bases short and J 7 bases short, with 17 bases between. The CDR3 DNA reads as TGTGCCAGCAACCCGGGCGGGCAGAAAAATTCACCCCTCCACTTT. This gives the protein CASNPGGQKNSPLHF.

The rearrangement joins TRBV24-1 to TRBJ1-5; D ambiguous. From germline, CDR1 is KGHDR and CDR2 SFDVKD. The ends were cut back, 3 bases at V and 9 bases at J, with 14 bases in the middle. This CDR3 is built from 14 residues. Here the CDR3 DNA reads TGTGCCACCAGTGATGTGTCAGGACGGCGGCCCCAGCATTTT. Its protein is CATSDVSGRRPQHF.

There are a few counts of this clonotype. The rearrangement uses TRBV6-6 and TRBJ2-2; 9 bases are shared with TRBD1. CDR3 length equals 16 residues. The trim removed 6 bases at V and 0 bases at J, leaving 5 bases unmatched. Germline values: CDR1 MNHNY, CDR2 SVGAGI (reference sequence). The CDR3 loop is CASRTRDRANTGELFF. In DNA, the CDR3 is TGTGCCAGCAGGACCCGGGACAGGGCGAACACCGGGGAGCTGTTTTTT.

This clonotype was found many times. V usage is TRBV7-2 and J usage is TRBJ2-5, with a weak D call TRBD1 (6 bases). The length of the CDR3 is 14 residues. The germline V gene encodes CDR1 SGHTA and CDR2 FQGNSA. V was cut by 2 bases and J by 2 bases, with 9 bases left in between. This chain's CDR3 is CASSLRGTQETQYF. The CDR3 nucleotides are TGTGCCAGCAGCTTAAGAGGGACACAAGAGACCCAGTACTTC.

A few counts support this clonotype. The rearrangement joins TRBV6-5 to TRBJ1-2, with D perhaps TRBD1 (5 bases). The CDR3 is made up of 15 amino acids. Germline lookup yields CDR1 MNHEY and CDR2 SVGAGI. Deletions cut 0 bases from V and 6 bases from J, with 14 bases between. The CDR3 here is CASSYSLGGENGYTF. The CDR3, as DNA: TGTGCCAGCAGTTACTCGTTGGGAGGGGAAAATGGCTACACCTTC.

The rearrangement links TRBV9 to TRBJ1-2; D is uncertain. This CDR3 has 12 amino acids. The V gene lost 5 bases and the J gene lost 0 bases, with 5 bases spanning the gap. The germline V gene has CDR1 SGDLS and CDR2 YYNGEE. As DNA, the CDR3 is TGTGCCAGCAGGACCCCTAACTATGGCTACACCTTC. Translating gives CASRTPNYGYTF.

This clonotype was recorded a few times. The chain uses TRBV5-5 and TRBJ1-5; D is undetermined. Per the germline V gene, CDR1 is SGHKS and CDR2 is YYEKEE (reference sequence). This CDR3 region has 15 residues. Trimming took 1 base from V and 2 from J, leaving 10 bases between them. The CDR3 here is CASSLIPKGNQPQHF. CDR3 nucleotide sequence: TGTGCCAGCAGCTTGATTCCAAAGGGCAATCAGCCCCAGCATTTT.